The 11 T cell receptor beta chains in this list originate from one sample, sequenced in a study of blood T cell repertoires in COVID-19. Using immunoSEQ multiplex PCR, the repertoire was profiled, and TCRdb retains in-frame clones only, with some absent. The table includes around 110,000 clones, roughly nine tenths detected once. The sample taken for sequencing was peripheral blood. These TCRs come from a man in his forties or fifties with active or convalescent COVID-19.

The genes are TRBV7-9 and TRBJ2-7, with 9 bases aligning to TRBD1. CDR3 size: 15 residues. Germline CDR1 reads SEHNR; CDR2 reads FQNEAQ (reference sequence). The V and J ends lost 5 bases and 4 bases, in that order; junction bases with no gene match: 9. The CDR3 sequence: CASSLQGAGDYEQYF. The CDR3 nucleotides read TGTGCCAGCAGCCTACAGGGGGCGGGAGATTACGAGCAGTACTTC.

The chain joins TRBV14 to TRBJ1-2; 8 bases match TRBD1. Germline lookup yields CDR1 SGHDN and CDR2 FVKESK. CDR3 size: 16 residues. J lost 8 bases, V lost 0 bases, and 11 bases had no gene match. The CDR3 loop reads CASSQDIFSGGSGYTF. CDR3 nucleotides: TGTGCCAGCAGCCAAGACATTTTCTCAGGGGGCAGCGGCTACACCTTC.

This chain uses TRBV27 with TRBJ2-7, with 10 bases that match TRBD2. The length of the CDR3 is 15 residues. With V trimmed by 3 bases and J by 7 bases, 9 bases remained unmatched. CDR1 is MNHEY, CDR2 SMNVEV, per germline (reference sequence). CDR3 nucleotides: TGTGCCAGCAGTTTCTGGCTAGCGGGAGCGGAAGAGCAGTACTTC. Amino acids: CASSFWLAGAEEQYF.

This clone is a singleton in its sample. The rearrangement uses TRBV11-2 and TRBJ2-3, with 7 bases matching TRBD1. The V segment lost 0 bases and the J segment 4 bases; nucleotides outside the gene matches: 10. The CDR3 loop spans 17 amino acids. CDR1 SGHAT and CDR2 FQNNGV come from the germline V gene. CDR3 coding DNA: TGTGCCAGCAGCTTAGATCTCAGGGGGAGATTTCCAGATACGCAGTATTTT. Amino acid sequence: CASSLDLRGRFPDTQYF.

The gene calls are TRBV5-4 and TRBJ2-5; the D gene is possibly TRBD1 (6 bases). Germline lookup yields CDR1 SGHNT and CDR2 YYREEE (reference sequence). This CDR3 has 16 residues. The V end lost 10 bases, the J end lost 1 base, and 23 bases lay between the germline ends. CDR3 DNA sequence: TGTGCCGCAACGTTAAGGTCAGGGGCTCGCCAAGAGACCCAGTACTTC. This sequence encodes CAATLRSGARQETQYF.

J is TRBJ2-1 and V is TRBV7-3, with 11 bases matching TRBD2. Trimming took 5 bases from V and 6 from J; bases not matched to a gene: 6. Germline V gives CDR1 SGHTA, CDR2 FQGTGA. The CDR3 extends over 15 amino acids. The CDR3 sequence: CASSRLAGPFNEQFF. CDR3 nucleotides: TGTGCCAGCAGCCGACTAGCGGGGCCTTTCAATGAGCAGTTCTTC. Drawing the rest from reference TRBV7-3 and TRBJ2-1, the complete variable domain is GAGVSQTPSNKVTEKGKYVELRCDPISGHTALYWYRQSLGQGPEFLIYFQGTGAADDSGLPNDRFFAVRPEGSVSTLKIQRTERGDSAVYLCASSRLAGPFNEQFFGPGTRLTVL.

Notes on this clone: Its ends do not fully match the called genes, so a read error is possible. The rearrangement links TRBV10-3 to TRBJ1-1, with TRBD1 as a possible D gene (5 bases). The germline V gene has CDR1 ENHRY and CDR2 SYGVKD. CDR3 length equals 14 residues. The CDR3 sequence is CAMSGQALNTEAFF. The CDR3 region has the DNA TGTGCCATGAGTGGACAAGCACTGAACACTGAAGCTTTCTTT.

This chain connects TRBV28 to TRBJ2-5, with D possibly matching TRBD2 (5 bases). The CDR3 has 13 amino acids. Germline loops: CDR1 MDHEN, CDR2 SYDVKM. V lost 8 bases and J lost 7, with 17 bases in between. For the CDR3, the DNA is TGTGCCAGCGGCCAAACTAGGTCGGCGACCCAGTACTTC. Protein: CASGQTRSATQYF. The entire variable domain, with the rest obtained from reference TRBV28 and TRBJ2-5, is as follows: DVKVTQSSRYLVKRTGEKVFLECVQDMDHENMFWYRQDPGLGLRLIYFSYDVKMKEKGDIPEGYSVSREKKERFSLILESASTNQTSMYLCASGQTRSATQYFGPGTRLLVL.

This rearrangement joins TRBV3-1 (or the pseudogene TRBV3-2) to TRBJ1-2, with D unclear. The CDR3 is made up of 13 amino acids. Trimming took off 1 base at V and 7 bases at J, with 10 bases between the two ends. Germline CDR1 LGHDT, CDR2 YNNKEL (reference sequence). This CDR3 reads CASSQVRVGGYTF. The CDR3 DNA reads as TGTGCCAGCAGCCAAGTCCGGGTGGGTGGCTACACCTTC.

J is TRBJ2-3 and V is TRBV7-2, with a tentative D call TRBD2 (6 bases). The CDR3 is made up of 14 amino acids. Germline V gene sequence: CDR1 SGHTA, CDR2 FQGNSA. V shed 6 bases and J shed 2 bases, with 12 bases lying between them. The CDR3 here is CASRIGSFTDTQYF. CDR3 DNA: TGTGCCAGCAGGATCGGGAGCTTCACAGATACGCAGTATTTT.

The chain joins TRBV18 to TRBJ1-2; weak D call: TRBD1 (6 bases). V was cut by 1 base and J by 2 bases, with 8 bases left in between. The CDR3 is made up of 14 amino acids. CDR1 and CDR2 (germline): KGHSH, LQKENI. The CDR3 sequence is CASSPLGTNYGYTF. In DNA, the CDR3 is TGTGCCAGCTCACCACTAGGGACAAACTATGGCTACACCTTC.